This is a list of T cell receptor beta chains from one sample in a study of blood T cell repertoires in COVID-19. Measured with immunoSEQ multiplex PCR; TCRdb has only the in-frame clones, and not every one. This table has about 16,000 clones, more than 75% appearing once. Material for sequencing was peripheral blood. The source is a human donor in a cohort sampled during active COVID-19. CDR3s leave out the opening cysteine and the closing phenylalanine or tryptophan. Each record gives: CDR3 length, V gene, J gene, clone size, CDR3 protein. Clone size appears in some rows only: once, few, many, or a class for an expanded clone.

14	TRBV2	TRBJ1-1	.	ASRRQGVWKNTEAF
18	TRBV13	TRBJ1-6	.	ASSSRGLQGASSYNSPLH
12	TRBV5-1	TRBJ1-1	.	ASSLVTGGTEAF
16	TRBV12-5	TRBJ2-1	.	ASGWEGLAGGRHNEQF
12	TRBV6-6	TRBJ2-7	.	ASSGPGQTYEQY
13	TRBV28	TRBJ2-1	.	ASSLTGGSYNEQF
12	TRBV6-2/TRBV6-3	TRBJ1-2	.	ASSPGQAGYGYT
14	TRBV5-8	TRBJ2-1	.	ASSLARGGSYNEQF
13	TRBV2	TRBJ2-5	.	ATGGGTGEGETQY
11	TRBV6-6	TRBJ2-1	medium-sized	ASSPGLHNEQF
13	TRBV19	TRBJ1-1	.	ASRLQRRGDTEAF